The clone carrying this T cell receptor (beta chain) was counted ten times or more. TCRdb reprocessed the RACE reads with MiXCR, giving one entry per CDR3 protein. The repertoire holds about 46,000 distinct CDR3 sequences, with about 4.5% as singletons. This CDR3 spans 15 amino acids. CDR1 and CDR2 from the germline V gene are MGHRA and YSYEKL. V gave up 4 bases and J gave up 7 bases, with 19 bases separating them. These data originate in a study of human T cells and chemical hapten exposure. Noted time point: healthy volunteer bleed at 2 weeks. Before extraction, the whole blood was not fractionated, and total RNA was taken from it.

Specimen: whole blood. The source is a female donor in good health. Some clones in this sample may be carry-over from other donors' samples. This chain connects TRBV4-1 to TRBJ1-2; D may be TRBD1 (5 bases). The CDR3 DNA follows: TGCGCCAGCAGCCCCACCCGGGGGGTCTCCTTTGGCTACACCTTC. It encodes CASSPTRGVSFGYTF.